This T cell receptor (beta chain) was profiled in a study of beta chain features in type 1 diabetes. Every isolated RNA sample was fully reverse transcribed, so sequencing captured expressed TCRB transcripts. Generated by immunoSEQ multiplex PCR, the TCRdb table keeps only in-frame clones and is missing some. This sample carries under 400,000 clones, about 12% of them seen once, and the ten largest clones take about 0.01%. V lost 2 bases and J 4 bases, leaving 12 bases between the germline ends. Germline loops: CDR1 GTSNPN, CDR2 SVGIG (reference sequence). This CDR3 is 14 amino acids long. General study results and limits: The study found moderately but significantly shorter TCRB CDR3s in all four CD4+ subsets of Type 1 diabetes patients.

Of note for this clone: The antigen remains undetermined.

Input material: naive CD4+ T cells from blood. This receptor was identified in a woman aged 18-29 years with type 1 diabetes. This chain connects TRBV30 to TRBJ1-5; tentative D call: TRBD1 (5 bases). CDR3 coding DNA: TGTGCCTGGAGTACCGGGACTAGTAATCAGCCCCAGCATTTT. Its translation: CAWSTGTSNQPQHF.